The T cell receptor (beta chain) described here comes from a study of human T cells and chemical hapten exposure. Study-level background: In the sensitization step, 2% DPC was placed on roughly 2 cm by roughly 2 cm of upper inner arm skin.

The time point is: pre-sensitization, week 0. The treatment denotes: therapeutic diphenylcyclopropenone sensitization with weekly scalp DPC. Blood draws came before every patch-test application. In this sample, this clonotype turned up many times. The CDR3 is 17 amino acids. Germline V gives CDR1 LGHNA, CDR2 YNFKEQ. V was clipped by 0 bases and J by 4 bases, with 16 bases between them. It was the library that attached unique molecular identifiers to individual cDNA molecules. MiXCR was run by TCRdb on the RACE reads, yielding one entry per CDR3 protein. The profile covers 57,000 or so distinct CDR3 sequences, with about 10% appearing a single time and approximately 3.9% taken by the ten largest.

The chain joins TRBV4-2 to TRBJ2-1, with D possibly being TRBD1 or TRBD2 (5 bases each). This clonotype was sampled from a woman aged 40 to 50 with alopecia areata. Some clones in this sample may be carry-over from other donors' samples. Sequenced here: whole blood, sampled in connection with sensitization to the hapten diphenylcyclopropenone (DPC). The CDR3 DNA reads as TGTGCCAGCAGCCAAGATCAGCAGGGAGCGTTTTACAATGAGCAGTTCTTC. Its protein product is CASSQDQQGAFYNEQFF.